This entry features one TCR beta chain sequence. The antigen is unknown. This specimen belongs to a study of blood T cells in healthy people across ages. Germline V gives CDR1 ENHRY, CDR2 SYGVKD. The CDR3 extends over 13 amino acids. V lost 9 bases, J lost 2 bases, and 6 bases stayed unmatched. Findings of the study overall: In the absence of known donor CMV status, changes in expanded clonotypes were possibly confounded.

The second PCR ran roughly 7 to 12 cycles with a sample-barcoded 5' primer and J-beta primers. TCRdb fed the 5' RACE reads into MiXCR, producing one record per CDR3 protein. The repertoire consists of approximately 800,000 distinct CDR3 sequences, with 45% to 70% occurring once and the leading ten covering about 26%. This TCR derives from a man in his forties in good health. The chain joins TRBV10-3 to TRBJ1-1; 7 positions agree with TRBD1. Sequencing input: blood. Here the CDR3 reads CAIGDRHNTEAFF. The CDR3 nucleotides are TGTGCCATAGGGGACAGACATAACACTGAAGCTTTCTTT.